This TCR beta chain is from a study of regulatory T cells in long-lasting Graves disease. For the study at large: Antithyroid drug intake by newly diagnosed Graves' patients had lasted under 3 months.

Between the trimmed V and J ends, which lost 5 bases and 3 bases, there was a span of 8 bases. CDR1 and CDR2 from the germline V gene are SNHLY and FYNNEI. The CDR3 is made up of 13 amino acids. Building the TCR beta libraries relied on iRepertoire HTBI primers, and CDR3 regions underwent Arm-PCR. Using its own MiXCR run on the multiplex PCR reads, TCRdb lists one record per CDR3 protein. The sample has roughly 410,000 distinct CDR3 sequences, over 14% seen once. The sample holds a few counts of this clonotype. Stated time point: newly diagnosed GD, antithyroid drugs for less than 3 months. PBMC-extracted RNA yielded the TCR library. The sample also formed part of further work on T cells in Graves' hyperthyroidism and ophthalmopathy. That work contributes: Not enrolled were patients with uncontrolled infection, other autoimmune disease, pregnancy or lactation. Using the HTBI primer set, a first-round RT-PCR was run on the TCR CDR3.

This chain connects TRBV2 to TRBJ1-5, with D tentatively TRBD1 (5 bases). The sequenced sample was peripheral blood mononuclear cells (PBMCs), obtained at new diagnosis, from a patient treated with antithyroid drugs. The clonotype originates from a woman in her 40s with Graves disease. The CDR3 sequence is CASSSGFNQPQHF. CDR3 DNA: TGTGCCAGCAGTTCAGGGTTCAATCAGCCCCAGCATTTT.